This T cell receptor (beta chain) was sequenced during a study of blood T cell repertoires in COVID-19. Across the study: Sample material is recorded as cDNA or gDNA derived from T cells, B-cell-depleted T cells, or PBMCs.

V was shortened by 0 bases and J by 10 bases, with 16 bases between the two germline ends. CDR3 length: 16 amino acids. Germline V lookup: CDR1 MGHRA, CDR2 YSYEKL. TCRdb keeps only in-frame clones here, not all; method: immunoSEQ multiplex PCR. The sample shows around 59,000 clones, 78% of them seen only once. The chain couples TRBV4-1 to TRBJ1-6, with TRBD1 as a possible D gene (6 bases). The origin of this receptor is a man older than 75 with acute or convalescent COVID-19. The sequenced sample was peripheral blood. The CDR3 is CASSQEGSGVRSPLHF. The DNA of the CDR3 is TGCGCCAGCAGCCAAGAAGGGTCAGGGGTTAGATCACCCCTCCACTTT.